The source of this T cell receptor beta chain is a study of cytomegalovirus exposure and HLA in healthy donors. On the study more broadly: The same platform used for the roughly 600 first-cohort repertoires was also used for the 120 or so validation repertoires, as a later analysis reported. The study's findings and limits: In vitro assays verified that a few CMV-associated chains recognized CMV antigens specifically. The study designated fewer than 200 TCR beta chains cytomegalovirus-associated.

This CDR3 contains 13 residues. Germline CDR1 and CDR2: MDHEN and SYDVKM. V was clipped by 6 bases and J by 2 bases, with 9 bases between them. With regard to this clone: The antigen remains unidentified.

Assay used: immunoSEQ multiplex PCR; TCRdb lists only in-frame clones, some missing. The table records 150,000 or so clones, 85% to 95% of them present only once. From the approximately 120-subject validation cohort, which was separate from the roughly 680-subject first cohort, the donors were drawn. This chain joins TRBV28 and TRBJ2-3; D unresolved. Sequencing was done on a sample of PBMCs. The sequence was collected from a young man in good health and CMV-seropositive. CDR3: CASSGRYTDTQYF. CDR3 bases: TGTGCCAGCAGCGGTCGATACACAGATACGCAGTATTTT.